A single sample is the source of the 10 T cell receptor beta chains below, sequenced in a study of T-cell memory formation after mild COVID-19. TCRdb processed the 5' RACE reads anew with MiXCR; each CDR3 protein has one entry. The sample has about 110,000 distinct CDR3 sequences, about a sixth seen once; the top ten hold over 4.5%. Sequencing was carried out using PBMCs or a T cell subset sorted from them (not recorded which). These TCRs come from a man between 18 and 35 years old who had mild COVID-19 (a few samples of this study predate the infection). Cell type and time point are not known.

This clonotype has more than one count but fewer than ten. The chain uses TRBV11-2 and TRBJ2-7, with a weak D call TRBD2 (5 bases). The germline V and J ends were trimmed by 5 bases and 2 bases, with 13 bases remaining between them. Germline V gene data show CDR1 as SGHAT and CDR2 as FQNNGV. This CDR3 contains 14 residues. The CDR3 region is CASSNRPGTYEQYV. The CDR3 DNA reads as TGTGCCAGCAGCAATAGGCCGGGAACCTACGAGCAGTACGTC.

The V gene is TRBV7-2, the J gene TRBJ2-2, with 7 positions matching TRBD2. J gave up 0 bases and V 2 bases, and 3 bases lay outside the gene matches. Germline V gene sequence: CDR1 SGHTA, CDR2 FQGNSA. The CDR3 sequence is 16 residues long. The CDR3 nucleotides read TGTGCCAGCAGCTTATATCGGGGGGCGAACACCGGGGAGCTGTTTTTT. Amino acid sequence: CASSLYRGANTGELFF.

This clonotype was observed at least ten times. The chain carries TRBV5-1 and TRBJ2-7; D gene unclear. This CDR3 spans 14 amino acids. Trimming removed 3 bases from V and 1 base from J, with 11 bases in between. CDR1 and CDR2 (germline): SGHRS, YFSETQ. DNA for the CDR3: TGCGCCAGCAGCTCCGACACCACATCCTACGAGCAGTACTTC. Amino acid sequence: CASSSDTTSYEQYF. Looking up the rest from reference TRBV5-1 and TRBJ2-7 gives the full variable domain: KAGVTQTPRYLIKTRGQQVTLSCSPISGHRSVSWYQQTPGQGLQFLFEYFSETQRNKGNFPGRFSGRQFSNSRSEMNVSTLELGDSALYLCASSSDTTSYEQYFGPGTRLTVT.

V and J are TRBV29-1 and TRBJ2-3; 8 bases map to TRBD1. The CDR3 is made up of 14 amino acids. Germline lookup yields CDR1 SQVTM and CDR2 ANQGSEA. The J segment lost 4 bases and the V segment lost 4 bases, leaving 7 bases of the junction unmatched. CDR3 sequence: CSVVPGGASDTQYF. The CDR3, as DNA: TGCAGCGTTGTCCCAGGGGGCGCGTCAGATACGCAGTATTTT.

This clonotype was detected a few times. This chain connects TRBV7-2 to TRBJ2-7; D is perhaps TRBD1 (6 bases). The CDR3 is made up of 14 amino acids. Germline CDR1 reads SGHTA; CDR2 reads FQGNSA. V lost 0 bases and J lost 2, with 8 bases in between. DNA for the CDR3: TGTGCCAGCAGCTTAGCGGCAGGGGCCTACGAGCAGTACGTC. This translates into CASSLAAGAYEQYV.

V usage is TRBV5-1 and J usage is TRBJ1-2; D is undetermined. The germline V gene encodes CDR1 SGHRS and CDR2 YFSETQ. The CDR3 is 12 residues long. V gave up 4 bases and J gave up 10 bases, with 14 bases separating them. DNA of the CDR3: TGCGCCAGCAGCCCCGAGCAGACGGTCTACACCTTC. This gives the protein CASSPEQTVYTF. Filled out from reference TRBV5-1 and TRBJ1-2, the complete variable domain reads KAGVTQTPRYLIKTRGQQVTLSCSPISGHRSVSWYQQTPGQGLQFLFEYFSETQRNKGNFPGRFSGRQFSNSRSEMNVSTLELGDSALYLCASSPEQTVYTFGSGTRLTVV.

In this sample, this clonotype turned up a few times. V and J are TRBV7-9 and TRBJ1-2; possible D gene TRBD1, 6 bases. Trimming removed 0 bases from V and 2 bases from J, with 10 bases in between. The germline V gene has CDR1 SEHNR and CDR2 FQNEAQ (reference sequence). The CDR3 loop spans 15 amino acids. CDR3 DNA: TGTGCCAGCAGCTTAGCGCGAGGGGGAAACTATGGCTACACCTTC. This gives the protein CASSLARGGNYGYTF.

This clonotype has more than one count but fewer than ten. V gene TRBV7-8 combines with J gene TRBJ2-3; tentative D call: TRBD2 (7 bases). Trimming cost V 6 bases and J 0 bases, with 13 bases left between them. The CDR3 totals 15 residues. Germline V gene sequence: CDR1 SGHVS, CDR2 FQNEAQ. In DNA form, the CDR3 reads TGTGCCAGCAGTCGGGGGGCAGGTAGCACAGATACGCAGTATTTT. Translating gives CASSRGAGSTDTQYF.

In nucleotides, the CDR3 is TGTGCCAGTAGTATGACATCTGTAGAGACCCAGTACTTC. It codes for CASSMTSVETQYF. The chain recombines TRBV19 with TRBJ2-5; no definite D call. Between the trimmed V and J ends, which lost 3 bases and 4 bases, there was a span of 9 bases. Looked up from germline, CDR1 is LNHDA and CDR2 is SQIVND (reference sequence). The CDR3 spans 13 residues.

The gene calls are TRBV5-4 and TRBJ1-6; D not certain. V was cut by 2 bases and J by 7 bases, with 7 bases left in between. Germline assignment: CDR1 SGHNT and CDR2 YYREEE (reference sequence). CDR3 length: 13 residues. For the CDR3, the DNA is TGTGCCAGCAGCTTCCAAATGAATTCACCCCTCCACTTT. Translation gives CASSFQMNSPLHF.